This T cell receptor (beta chain) was recovered during a study of shared clonotypes between healthy human individuals (dated by TCRdb to 2019 to 2021). General notes on the study: A couple of women and a few men aged 18 to 49 years were included in the cohort. For each donor, CD4 naive and CD4 memory were each given three plates, CD8 naive was given two plates, and CD8 memory was given one plate. The study deeply sequenced blood TCR repertoires of about five healthy adults to estimate repertoire size and the extent of clonotype sharing between individuals. Libraries were prepared and TCR repertoires were sequenced by different laboratories using diverse techniques, in order to increase sequencing depth and limit assay-specific biases. Between about 0.8 and 8.9 billion PBMCs per donor were obtained by leukapheresis.

General findings and caveats noted by the study authors: Approximately 4.8% of naive CD4, 3% to 3.5% of naive CD8, 2% to 2.5% of memory CD4, and about 0.4% of memory CD8 clonotypes were shared across several donors. The small number of donors limited the genetic and exposure-history diversity represented. Rarefaction of sorted-subset datasets indicated incomplete sequencing despite the large sequencing depth. Estimated clonotype richness was generally larger for naive than for memory subsets. Pairwise subsampling led to the expectation that sequencing depth would affect the degree of clonotype sharing among donors. Clonotypes shared by all four sorted-subset donors showed higher generation probabilities than non-shared clonotypes. Sampling was restricted to blood, and TCR repertoires in tissues likely differ from the TCR repertoires found in blood.

Using the deep immunoSEQ assay, TCR CDR3 regions were amplified from genomic DNA by multiplex PCR. Genomic DNA extracted from each cell subset was distributed evenly over all wells of several immunoSEQ 96-well plates, and each plate served as one replicate. For sorted subsets, approximately 210 ng of genomic DNA, equivalent to tens of thousands of T cell genomes, went into each replicate PCR. Purified libraries were measured with a Qubit 3.0 fluorometer, size-checked on a Bioanalyzer 2100, and measured again with the KAPA Library Quantification kit. Each immunoSEQ 96-well plate was sequenced on its own single-read 150-cycle Illumina NextSeq 550 flow cell. Concerning the study's data processing: The immunoSEQ output contained only junctional sequences without quality scores, so filtering could not match that applied to full-length reads. Sequences were annotated with PyIR, a Python wrapper for IgBLAST v1.9, and V/J genes and CDR3 were assigned using IMGT germline references. Reads were removed for weak V/J assignments (E-value above 1e-6), missing CDR3, stop codons, out-of-frame junctions, or ambiguous translated residues. A V3J clonotype was defined by an identical inferred V gene, J gene, and CDR3 amino acid sequence. The percentage overlap between two repertoires was calculated by dividing the number of shared unique clonotypes by the size of the smaller repertoire. Richness of each repertoire was evaluated using RTK rarefaction, the Chao1 estimator, and Recon v2.1 estimates of unobserved clonotypes. For all TCRbeta clonotypes obtained by the gDNA method from a few donors, generation probabilities were computed with OLGA. TCRdb mirrors the immuneACCESS table, restricted to in-frame sequences. Some clones are absent from its copies; in checked studies, under half trace to an unresolved V gene, and the reason for the others is unknown. The DNA was the basis for D and trimming; V, J and clone size are from that table. In this sample the table shows some 700,000 clones, 90% of which occur a single time. Together, the top ten hold about a third of the sample.

Comments on this clone: Its binding antigen is unknown. The input lacks base qualities; no much larger clone sits a single base away.

Donors were healthy HIV-negative adults with no recently reported acute infections or vaccinations. Every donor was a Caucasian adult residing in Nashville, Tennessee, USA. CD8 memory samples were composed of magnetically selected CD45RO+ cells combined with CCR7-negative CD45RA+ effector memory (TemRA) cells. Blood was obtained by leukapheresis, after which PBMCs were separated by Ficoll-Histopaque density gradient centrifugation and cryopreserved in liquid nitrogen vapor phase. Purity and quantity of every magnetically sorted T cell population were checked by analytical flow cytometry. Genomic DNA was isolated from each sorted fraction and quantified by UV absorbance on a Nanodrop 2000c. The CDR3, cysteine through phenylalanine, is 15 amino acids long. Only the CDR3 part of the read is kept: 45 bases, read in frame from the first base. Trimming takes 2 bases off V and 6 bases off J; junction bases not matched to a gene: 6. Looking up the germline V gene (reference sequence) yields CDR1 MNHEY and CDR2 SMNVEV.

The rearranged chain carries TRBV27 and TRBJ1-5, with 8 central nucleotides matching TRBD1. This sequence was found in a young man in good health. Some clones in this sample may be carry-over from other donors' samples. Sequencing was done on a sample of memory CD8+ T cells from PBMCs. This sample's cell subset or site label indicates: CD45RO+ cells pooled with CCR7-negative TemRA cells. CDR3 region: CASSLVAGGAQPQHF. The DNA sequence reads TGTGCCAGCAGTTTAGTGGCAGGGGGCGCTCAGCCCCAGCATTTT.